This is a list of T cell receptor beta chains from one sample in a study of CD8 T cells in Susac syndrome. MiXCR was run by TCRdb on the immunoSEQ multiplex PCR reads, yielding one entry per CDR3 protein. The profile covers 150,000 to 200,000 distinct CDR3 sequences, with around 93% appearing a single time and more than 0.13% taken by the ten largest. The sample taken for sequencing was CD4+ T cells from PBMCs. These receptors originate from a human donor in good health. Both conserved end residues are trimmed from each CDR3. Clone size, where shown, is once, few, many, or a class for clones that have expanded.

clone_size	v_call	cdr3_aa
-	TRBV5-1	ASSLTPPPTNEKLF
-	TRBV5-1	ASSPALSGEKLF
-	TRBV5-1	ASSLDGQAFNSPLH
-	TRBV5-1	ASSLGGVTYNEQF
-	TRBV20-1	SAGLAGGPPETQY
-	TRBV12-3/TRBV12-4	ASSPMVEAF
-	TRBV15	ATSKSRDINYGYT
-	TRBV12-3/TRBV12-4	ASSFDGNQPQH
-	TRBV29-1	SVENSQETQY
-	TRBV29-1	SVAGQSNQPQH
-	TRBV6-1	ASLRRDSSLLGANVLT
-	TRBV5-1	ASSPGGTDTEAF
-	TRBV11-2	ASSLGGTGKEQF
-	TRBV5-1	ASTPDHIRDTQY
-	TRBV20-1	SARGGGTLYGYT
-	TRBV28	ASSLPQMRETQY
-	TRBV6-6	ASKKMGEGYT
-	TRBV5-1	ASSGPNADTQY
-	TRBV5-8	ASSWGGDVAYGYT
-	TRBV25-1	ASSEMGVLANEKLF
-	TRBV29-1	SNKGGPRGNEQF
-	TRBV20-1	SAPRDFQETQY
-	TRBV27	ASSPLTGAYSNQPQH
-	TRBV27	ASSLVGGGGGAVYGYT
-	TRBV6-1	ASSPETGGVNYGYT
-	TRBV7-7	ASSPGSGRIYEQY
-	TRBV12-3/TRBV12-4	ASSLKRGGLVPPYTQFVTQY
-	TRBV2	ASSRDRETTEAF
once	TRBV30	AWSGRTERSYGYT
-	TRBV29-1	SNTFPYNEQF
-	TRBV7-3	ASSLTFSLDRAGYPGELF
-	TRBV20-1	SVGEGTDTQY